This record looks at one T cell receptor beta chain sequence and its context. Its antigen is still unknown. Per-base qualities were not stored, and no clone one base away is much larger. This specimen's time point label, interpreted: baseline before first vaccination. Samples from vaccinated people were obtained from the UK trials COV001 and COV002, which included a single-blind randomized controlled phase 2/3 trial of AZD1222 (ChAdOx1 nCoV-19) in healthy adults. Trial participant PBMC samples were collected at day 0 and day 28 after the second dose for TCRbeta chain sequencing. The data belong to a study of T cell responses to AZD1222 COVID-19 vaccine listed by TCRdb under 2021. For context, the study as a whole: AZD1222 recipients whose second dose came at about 4 weeks and those whose second dose came at about 12 weeks were combined into one group, since spike-specific TCR depth and breadth did not differ between the two schedules. Trial participants were enrolled by age into subgroups of 18-55, 56-69 and 70-plus years, and 148, 28 and 57 TCR-sequenced participants, respectively, were included in these subgroups. A total of about 230 trial participants underwent TCR sequencing, of whom about 200 received two doses of AZD1222 and 26 received two doses of the MenACWY control vaccine.

The CDR3 regions of human TCRbeta chains were analyzed by immunosequencing. In the original analysis: TCRs in the repertoires were compared against a reference library of SARS-CoV-2-specific TCRs that had been generated with the MIRA antigen-specificity platform. Breadth was defined as the fraction of unique TCRs that were SARS-CoV-2-associated, and depth was defined as the fraction of total T cells that were SARS-CoV-2-associated. Each spike-specific TCR was assigned to its reactive spike region and to a CD4 or CD8 class using the MIRA data. Log10-transformed breadth and depth values were compared by one-way ANOVA with Sidak's multiple comparisons tests. Not all clones reach the TCRdb copy of this immuneACCESS table, which keeps in-frame sequences only. Checked studies attribute under half of the gap to unresolved V genes and leave the rest unexplained. The V and J calls and the clone size are those of that table, but D and trimming were determined from the DNA. In this sample the table shows approximately 190,000 clones, approximately 92% of which occur a single time. The ten largest clones add up to 1% to 1.5% of the sample.

The germline V gene supplies CDR1 SGHTA and CDR2 FQGNSA. Trimming at the junction amounts to 2 bases on V and 2 bases on J, and the germline ends lie 10 bases apart. Measured from the cysteine to the phenylalanine, the CDR3 is 15 residues long. The entry retains the CDR3 DNA only, 45 bases that are in frame from base 1. Study-level results and caveats: Reportedly, close to half of the unique spike-specific TCRs recognized epitopes lying outside the regions that are mutated in the B.1.351 and B.1.1.7 variants. Because no day 14 peak-response samples were available, the repertoires could be characterized only after the peak T cell response. The 56-69-year group was small, and its depth increase did not reach significance, likely because of low power. After two AZD1222 doses, spike-specific TCR breadth and depth were significantly higher than at day 0 and than in MenACWY recipients. Only five to seven AZD1222 recipients were SARS-CoV-2 seropositive at baseline, limiting conclusions about previously exposed vaccinees. Vaccine-associated CD4 TCRs spanned the whole spike protein, with dominant responses in regions 160-218 and 743-854. Participants were mostly white British and included more females than males, and it was suggested by the authors that clonal diversity may have been underestimated.

The sequencing here drew on peripheral blood, taken on day 0 of AZD1222 vaccination. The chain is made from TRBV7-2 and TRBJ1-5, with a weak D call of TRBD1 (6 bases match). The origin of this receptor is an adult in good health. The nucleotides read TGTGCCAGCAGCTTAAAGGCAGGGGGCAATCAGCCCCAGCATTTT. Its product reads: CASSLKAGGNQPQHF.